These 27 T cell receptor beta chains originate from one sample sequenced in a study of regulatory T cells in long-lasting Graves disease. Building of the TCR beta libraries involved iRepertoire HTBI primers and Arm-PCR of CDR3 regions. TCRdb reprocessed the multiplex PCR reads with MiXCR, giving one entry per CDR3 protein. The repertoire holds approximately 350,000 distinct CDR3 sequences, with 16% as singletons. Regarding time point: newly diagnosed GD, antithyroid drugs for less than 3 months. From PBMCs, RNA was extracted and then used to make the TCR library. These data were also filed under a second study, of T cells in Graves' hyperthyroidism and ophthalmopathy.

The sample in question was peripheral blood mononuclear cells (PBMCs), obtained at new diagnosis, from a patient treated with antithyroid drugs. The receptors stem from a man aged 40-55 years with Graves disease.

This clonotype was seen many times. The rearrangement uses TRBV6-5 and TRBJ2-7; D is ambiguous. V lost 0 bases to trimming and J lost 1 base, with 10 bases between them. The CDR3 totals 15 residues. Germline V gene lookup returns CDR1 MNHEY and CDR2 SVGAGI. CDR3 amino acids: CASSYSNLGSYEQYF. The CDR3 bases are TGTGCCAGCAGTTACTCGAATCTAGGGTCCTACGAGCAGTACTTC.

This clonotype was seen many times. The chain carries TRBV2 and TRBJ2-3, with 9 bases aligning to TRBD2. Germline V lookup: CDR1 SNHLY, CDR2 FYNNEI. Trimming took 7 bases from V and 4 from J; bases not matched to a gene: 6. CDR3 length: 14 amino acids. The CDR3, as DNA: TGTGCCAGCAAGATGGAGCGGGGGGCAGATACGCAGTATTTT. Translation gives CASKMERGADTQYF.

The CDR3 DNA is TGTGCCAGCAGTGAGCATTCCTCTGGAAACACCATATATTTT. Its translation: CASSEHSSGNTIYF. The rearrangement links TRBV25-1 to TRBJ1-3, with D unresolved. The V end lost 3 bases, the J end lost 0 bases, and 6 bases lay between the germline ends. This CDR3 is 14 amino acids long. The germline V gene encodes CDR1 MGHDK and CDR2 SYGVNS.

This clonotype came up many times. The V call is TRBV5-1, the J call TRBJ2-3; D is unresolved. The CDR3 sequence is 15 residues long. Trimming took off 0 bases at V and 8 bases at J, with 16 bases between the two ends. From germline, CDR1 is SGHRS and CDR2 YFSETQ. The CDR3 loop reads CASSLAGSPPSTQYF. The CDR3 nucleotides read TGCGCCAGCAGCTTGGCGGGTTCCCCGCCTAGTACGCAGTATTTT.

The table lists this clonotype with a few counts. The rearrangement links TRBV6-2 or TRBV6-3 to TRBJ1-5; no reliable D call. Looked up from germline, CDR1 is MNHEY and CDR2 is SVGEGT. The V end was cut by 5 bases, the J end by 4 bases, with 12 bases between. This CDR3 has 14 residues. The CDR3, as DNA: TGTGCCAGCAGTCTGACAAGACTGAATCAGCCCCAGCATTTT. Encoded protein: CASSLTRLNQPQHF.

The rearrangement joins TRBV3-1 to TRBJ2-7; TRBD2 agrees at 9 bases. The CDR3 is made up of 16 amino acids. The germline V gene encodes CDR1 LGHDT and CDR2 YNNKEL (reference sequence). V lost 4 bases to trimming and J lost 1 base; unmatched junction nucleotides: 8. CDR3 nucleotides: TGTGCCAGCAGCCCTGTCCCGGGACTAGCTTCCTACGAGCAGTACTTC. Amino acids: CASSPVPGLASYEQYF.

CDR3 nucleotides: TGTGCCAGCAGCGGCAGGGGGGCGAGCTCCTACAATGAGCAGTTCTTC. Protein product: CASSGRGASSYNEQFF. This chain uses TRBV7-2 with TRBJ2-1; TRBD1 is a possible D gene (7 bases). The germline V gene encodes CDR1 SGHTA and CDR2 FQGNSA. Deletions cut 5 bases from V and 0 bases from J, with 14 bases between. This CDR3 contains 16 residues.

The gene calls are TRBV16 and TRBJ1-4; D remains ambiguous. Germline-derived CDR1 and CDR2 are KGHSY and FQNENV. The CDR3 length is 15 residues. Trimming took 2 bases from V and 4 from J, leaving 11 bases between them. The CDR3 bases are TGTGCCAGCAGCCAAGGCGACGGAATTAATGAAAAACTGTTTTTT. Its translation is CASSQGDGINEKLFF.

The V and J genes are TRBV12-5 and TRBJ2-2; either TRBD1 or TRBD2 may fit D (5 bases each). This CDR3 is 15 amino acids long. Trimming shortened V by 5 bases and J by 5 bases, and 15 bases separated the two germline ends. The germline V gene encodes CDR1 LGHNT and CDR2 FRNRAP. The CDR3 loop is CASGQPGPPTGELFF. In nucleotides, the CDR3 is TGTGCTAGTGGTCAACCGGGACCCCCTACCGGGGAGCTGTTTTTT.

This sequence joins TRBV6-5 and TRBJ1-4; the match to TRBD1 covers 7 bases. The CDR3 is made up of 16 amino acids. The trim removed 2 bases at V and 5 bases at J, leaving 8 bases unmatched. Germline CDR1 MNHEY, CDR2 SVGAGI. CDR3 sequence (DNA): TGTGCCAGCAGTTACAGCTGGGACAGTCCAAATGAAAAACTGTTTTTT. This codes for CASSYSWDSPNEKLFF.

The V and J genes are TRBV3-1 and TRBJ2-3, with 11 positions matching TRBD1. The trim removed 4 bases at V and 7 bases at J, leaving 7 bases unmatched. The CDR3 has 15 residues. Germline-derived CDR1 and CDR2 are LGHDT and YNNKEL (reference sequence). CDR3 sequence: CASSRTGGESNTQYF. CDR3 nucleotides: TGTGCCAGCAGCCGGACAGGGGGCGAGTCGAATACGCAGTATTTT.

This clonotype has at least ten counts. The chain carries TRBV6-1 and TRBJ2-1; 10 nucleotides agree with TRBD1. There are 16 residues in the CDR3. The V gene end was trimmed by 0 bases and the J gene end by 8 bases; junction bases not matched to a gene: 7. Germline V gives CDR1 MNHNS, CDR2 SASEGT. The CDR3 is CASSEAPGQGSDEQFF. The CDR3, as DNA: TGTGCCAGCAGTGAAGCCCCGGGACAGGGGTCCGATGAGCAGTTCTTC.

J is TRBJ2-7 and V is TRBV11-2, with TRBD2 identical over 10 bases. After removal of 8 bases from V and 0 bases from J, the junction contained 10 bases not matched to a gene. The CDR3 loop spans 16 amino acids. CDR1 is SGHAT, CDR2 FQNNGV, per germline. CDR3 sequence reads: CASVHRAGGSSYEQYF. CDR3 coding DNA: TGTGCCAGCGTCCATCGAGCGGGGGGGAGCTCCTACGAGCAGTACTTC.

A few counts support this clonotype. The chain uses TRBV11-2 and TRBJ1-4, with a possible D match to TRBD1 (6 bases). The length of the CDR3 is 15 residues. Germline V gives CDR1 SGHAT, CDR2 FQNNGV. The V end lost 5 bases, the J end lost 2 bases, and 12 bases lay between the germline ends. The CDR3 nucleotides read TGTGCCAGCAGCGCTCACAGGGCTACTAATGAAAAACTGTTTTTT. Its translation is CASSAHRATNEKLFF.

The table lists this clonotype with a few counts. The chain uses TRBV2 and TRBJ2-5; TRBD1 aligns across 8 bases. V dropped 8 bases and J dropped 5; count of bases not matched to a gene: 7. Per germline, CDR1 SNHLY and CDR2 FYNNEI. The CDR3 loop spans 13 amino acids. In nucleotides, the CDR3 is TGTGCCAGCGGTGGACAGGGTGACGAGACCCAGTACTTC. This translates into CASGGQGDETQYF.

The sample holds many counts of this clonotype. The rearrangement joins TRBV10-3 to TRBJ1-5; D not resolved. Germline V CDR1 and CDR2: ENHRY, SYGVKD. The CDR3 contains 15 residues. V dropped 0 bases and J dropped 11 bases, with 17 bases sitting between them. Written as DNA, the CDR3 is TGTGCCATCAGTGAGTCGGTCGGCAGGCCCTTGGCCCAGCATTTT. It yields the protein CAISESVGRPLAQHF.

This clonotype was seen many times. This chain connects TRBV3-1 to TRBJ1-6; tentatively, D is TRBD1 (6 bases). The V end lost 2 bases, the J end lost 7 bases, and 9 bases lay between the germline ends. The CDR3 is made up of 14 amino acids. Looked up from germline, CDR1 is LGHDT and CDR2 is YNNKEL (reference sequence). The CDR3 DNA reads as TGTGCCAGCAGCCAAAGGACAGAAAATTCACCCCTCCACTTT. Residues: CASSQRTENSPLHF. Full variable domain (missing parts from reference TRBV3-1 and TRBJ1-6): DTAVSQTPKYLVTQMGNDKSIKCEQNLGHDTMYWYKQDSKKFLKIMFSYNNKELIINETVPNRFSPKSPDKAHLNLHINSLELGDSAVYFCASSQRTENSPLHFGNGTRLTVT.

Many counts were recorded for this clonotype. This rearrangement joins TRBV5-5 to TRBJ2-1, with D unresolved. The CDR3 sequence is 14 residues long. Germline CDR1 SGHKS, CDR2 YYEKEE (reference sequence). Trimming removed 2 bases from V and 2 bases from J, with 8 bases in between. The CDR3 DNA reads TGTGCCAGCAGCTTTGCGAATACCTACAATGAGCAGTTCTTC. This codes for CASSFANTYNEQFF.

A note on this clonotype: A read error may be the cause here, since a much bigger clone is one base away. The chain joins TRBV12-3 or TRBV12-4 to TRBJ2-3; tentatively, D is TRBD2 (5 bases). The length of the CDR3 is 14 residues. In nucleotides, the CDR3 is TGTGCCAACAGTTTTAGACTACTCACAGATACGCAGTATTTT. As protein: CANSFRLLTDTQYF.

This clonotype has a count of ten or more. This chain links TRBV20-1 with TRBJ2-5; D may be TRBD1 or TRBD2 (7 bases each). Germline loops: CDR1 DFQATT, CDR2 SNEGSKA (reference sequence). CDR3 length: 15 amino acids. Trimming stripped 0 bases from V and 5 bases from J, with 16 bases between. Written as DNA, the CDR3 is TGCAGTGCTAGAGATCTGGCCCAGGGGGGGGAGACCCAGTACTTC. Residues: CSARDLAQGGETQYF.

This clonotype was counted many times. V gene TRBV4-3 combines with J gene TRBJ1-1; TRBD1 agrees at 8 bases. Germline values: CDR1 LGHNA, CDR2 YSLEER. The CDR3 has 14 amino acids. V lost 4 bases to trimming and J lost 10 bases; unmatched junction nucleotides: 11. DNA of the CDR3: TGCGCCAGCAGCCGAGAGGGACAGGCGATAGCAGCTTTCTTT. Its translation: CASSREGQAIAAFF.

This clonotype was recorded at least ten times. The chain links TRBV3-1 to TRBJ2-3; TRBD2 agrees at 8 bases. Germline V gene data show CDR1 as LGHDT and CDR2 as YNNKEL (reference sequence). This CDR3 region has 17 residues. Losses at the gene ends were 1 base for V and 2 bases for J; bases not matched to a gene: 8. The CDR3 region has the DNA TGTGCCAGCAGCCAAGGTGCTAGCGGGTCCCTCACAGATACGCAGTATTTT. Translated, it gives CASSQGASGSLTDTQYF.

This clonotype was recorded many times. The chain is built from TRBV20-1 and TRBJ2-3; no clear D gene. This CDR3 has 13 amino acids. The germline V gene encodes CDR1 DFQATT and CDR2 SNEGSKA (reference sequence). Between the trimmed V and J ends, which lost 1 base and 4 bases, there was a span of 9 bases. DNA of the CDR3: TGCAGTGCTAGAGCCCTCCGCCCAGATACGCAGTATTTT. Its protein is CSARALRPDTQYF.

This clonotype was picked up many times. This chain links TRBV7-2 with TRBJ2-3, with unresolved D. This CDR3 spans 11 amino acids. The germline V gene has CDR1 SGHTA and CDR2 FQGNSA. The ends were cut back, 4 bases at V and 9 bases at J, with 8 bases in the middle. In DNA, the CDR3 is TGTGCCAGCAGCTCTGAGGTCACGCAGTATTTT. Encoded protein: CASSSEVTQYF.

The table lists this clonotype with many counts. The chain has TRBV12-3 or TRBV12-4 and TRBJ1-2; tentative D call: TRBD1 (6 bases). The length of the CDR3 is 13 residues. V shed 4 bases and J shed 8 bases, with 14 bases lying between them. This chain's CDR3 is CASSSPGAEGYTF. The CDR3 DNA is TGTGCCAGCAGTTCTCCGGGGGCGGAGGGCTACACCTTC.

This clonotype was picked up a small number of times. CDR3 sequence (DNA): TGTGCCAGCAGTTTTTTGGGGATGTCAAATCAGCCCCAGCATTTT. Its protein is CASSFLGMSNQPQHF. The chain is built from TRBV28 and TRBJ1-5; unclear D gene. Germline V gene sequence: CDR1 MDHEN, CDR2 SYDVKM. V was shortened by 3 bases and J by 4 bases, with 13 bases between the two germline ends. The CDR3 extends over 15 amino acids. Drawing the rest from reference TRBV28 and TRBJ1-5, the complete variable domain is DVKVTQSSRYLVKRTGEKVFLECVQDMDHENMFWYRQDPGLGLRLIYFSYDVKMKEKGDIPEGYSVSREKKERFSLILESASTNQTSMYLCASSFLGMSNQPQHFGDGTRLSIL.

The chain recombines TRBV7-9 with TRBJ1-1, with a possible D match to TRBD1 (6 bases). Germline assignment: CDR1 SEHNR and CDR2 FQNEAQ (reference sequence). The CDR3 totals 15 residues. V gave up 5 bases and J gave up 4 bases, with 17 bases separating them. CDR3 sequence: CASSPREGVSTEAFF. The DNA for the CDR3 is TGTGCCAGCAGCCCCAGGGAGGGGGTAAGCACTGAAGCTTTCTTT.